The 9 T cell receptor beta chains given below trace back to one sample, sequenced in a study of glioma-infiltrating T cells. TCR alpha and beta CDR3 regions were amplified from RNA using iRepertoire nested multiplex PCR. TCRdb recomputed calls from the multiplex PCR reads with MiXCR, one row per CDR3 protein. This sample has more than 350,000 distinct CDR3 sequences, with 41% found just once. The material sequenced was glioma tissue, nonneoplastic brain tissue, or PBMCs (not recorded which). All receptors come from a human donor with low-grade glioma or glioblastoma, undergoing nonglioma brain surgery, or in good health (not recorded which).

This clonotype was found many times. The chain carries TRBV27 and TRBJ2-7; no firm D call. Per germline, CDR1 MNHEY and CDR2 SMNVEV (reference sequence). This CDR3 is built from 13 residues. V was pared by 5 bases and J by 2 bases, with 10 bases between. In DNA form, the CDR3 reads TGTGCCAGCAGTGTAAGCCCCACCTACGAGCAGTACTTC. The encoded protein is CASSVSPTYEQYF.

This clonotype was found a few times. This rearrangement joins TRBV6-1 to TRBJ2-3, with 11 bases identical to TRBD2. The V and J ends lost 6 bases and 6 bases, in that order; junction bases with no gene match: 2. The germline V gene has CDR1 MNHNS and CDR2 SASEGT. CDR3 size: 13 residues. This CDR3 is CASRSSGRDTQYF. CDR3 bases: TGTGCCAGCAGGTCTAGCGGGAGGGATACGCAGTATTTT.

With respect to this clonotype: Here the CDR3 omits its conserved ending phenylalanine or tryptophan, so a read error is the likely source. V and J are TRBV20-1 and TRBJ2-1; TRBD2 agrees at 8 bases. With V trimmed by 3 bases and J by 9 bases, 7 bases remained unmatched. CDR3 size: 13 residues. Germline values: CDR1 DFQATT, CDR2 SNEGSKA (reference sequence). The CDR3 protein is CSASPGLEFEQFS. The DNA for the CDR3 is TGCAGTGCTAGCCCGGGACTAGAATTTGAGCAGTTCTCC.

This clonotype was observed many times. This chain uses TRBV15 with TRBJ2-3; tentative D call: TRBD2 (5 bases). Deletions cut 1 base from V and 6 bases from J, with 14 bases between. There are 15 residues in the CDR3. In germline, CDR1 is LNHNV, CDR2 YYDKDF (reference sequence). The CDR3 loop reads CATSRGAGERDTQYF. In DNA, the CDR3 is TGTGCCACCAGCAGAGGGGCCGGGGAGCGTGATACGCAGTATTTT.

As for this clonotype: One junction end disagrees with the germline gene, perhaps due to a read error. Here the CDR3 reads CAGSLGLAYEQYF. Written as DNA, the CDR3 is TGTGCCGGCAGTTTAGGCTTGGCCTACGAGCAGTACTTC. This chain links TRBV12-3 or TRBV12-4 with TRBJ2-7, with no clear D. There are 13 residues in the CDR3.

A few counts support this clonotype. The chain uses TRBV4-2 and TRBJ2-3; 8 bases are a match to TRBD1. V was clipped by 4 bases and J by 4 bases; unmatched bases: 4. The CDR3 extends over 14 amino acids. Germline V gene lookup returns CDR1 LGHNA and CDR2 YNFKEQ. The chain's CDR3 is CASSPRQGSDTQYF. The CDR3 DNA reads TGTGCCAGCAGCCCCCGACAGGGGTCAGATACGCAGTATTTT.

In this sample, this clonotype turned up once. The chain carries TRBV7-2 and TRBJ2-1, with 7 positions matching TRBD2. Germline CDR1 SGHTA, CDR2 FQGNSA. V lost 2 bases, J lost 9 bases, and 10 bases stayed unmatched. The CDR3 is 15 residues long. The CDR3 sequence is CASSLTLAGEGEQFF. The CDR3 DNA is TGTGCCAGCAGCTTAACCCTGGCGGGAGAAGGTGAGCAGTTCTTC. The entire variable domain, with the rest obtained from reference TRBV7-2 and TRBJ2-1, is as follows: GAGVSQSPSNKVTEKGKDVELRCDPISGHTALYWYRQSLGQGLEFLIYFQGNSAPDKSGLPSDRFSAERTGGSVSTLTIQRTQQEDSAVYLCASSLTLAGEGEQFFGPGTRLTVL.

This clonotype was seen only a few times. The genes are TRBV20-1 and TRBJ1-5, with D possibly being TRBD1 (5 bases). V was pared by 4 bases and J by 5 bases, with 9 bases between. The CDR3 extends over 12 amino acids. Germline V gene sequence: CDR1 DFQATT, CDR2 SNEGSKA (reference sequence). The CDR3 region has the DNA TGCAGTGCTAACAGGCTGTATCAGCCCCAGCATTTT. Amino acids: CSANRLYQPQHF.

Notes on this clonotype: Germline is not matched at one junction end, which may reflect a read error. The chain has TRBV6-5 and TRBJ2-5; no clear D gene. Germline-derived CDR1 and CDR2 are MNHEY and SVGAGI. The CDR3 is made up of 11 amino acids. DNA of the CDR3: TGTGCCAGCGGTTACAGTGAGACCCAGTACTTC. Protein product: CASGYSETQYF.